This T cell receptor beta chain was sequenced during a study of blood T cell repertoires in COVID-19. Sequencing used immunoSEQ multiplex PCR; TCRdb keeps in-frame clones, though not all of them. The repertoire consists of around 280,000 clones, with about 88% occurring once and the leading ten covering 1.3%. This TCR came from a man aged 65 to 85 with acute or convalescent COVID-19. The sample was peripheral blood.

The CDR3 is CASSLSGQGQGQPQHF. DNA for the CDR3: TGCGCCAGCAGCCTCTCGGGCCAGGGGCAAGGGCAGCCCCAGCATTTT. This chain connects TRBV5-1 to TRBJ1-5, with D possibly TRBD1 on 6 matching bases. The V end lost 4 bases, the J end lost 7 bases, and 21 bases lay between the germline ends. Per germline, CDR1 SGHRS and CDR2 YFSETQ. The CDR3 consists of 16 residues.